The 21 T cell receptor beta chains reported below all come from one sample, sequenced in a study of graft-versus-host responses after intestinal transplantation. Clones were sequenced by immunoSEQ multiplex PCR, and TCRdb holds only the in-frame ones, with some missing. The table shows about 93,000 clones, with over 80% occurring only once. No antigen is known for these receptors. Sample: unstimulated CD8+ T cells sorted from spleen or lymph node cells, taken before intestinal transplant. These TCRs come from a human donor who received an intestinal transplant.

The chain is built from TRBV4-1 and TRBJ2-7; 12 bases fit TRBD2. After removal of 5 bases from V and 6 bases from J, the junction contained 11 bases not matched to a gene. The CDR3 covers 16 residues. The germline gives CDR1 MGHRA, CDR2 YSYEKL. CDR3 DNA sequence: TGCGCCAGCAGCGGTCTAGCGGGAGGGATTTACGTCGAGCAGTACTTC. Translated: CASSGLAGGIYVEQYF.

The chain is built from TRBV19 and TRBJ1-1, with 8 bases that match TRBD1. J gave up 3 bases and V 8 bases, and 8 bases lay outside the gene matches. The CDR3 extends over 14 amino acids. CDR1 is LNHDA and CDR2 is SQIVND in the germline V gene (reference sequence). CDR3 sequence reads: CASGPPTGDTEAFF. The CDR3 nucleotides read TGTGCCAGTGGCCCGCCGACAGGGGACACTGAAGCTTTCTTT. The variable domain in full, with the rest retrieved from reference TRBV19 and TRBJ1-1, is DGGITQSPKYLFRKEGQNVTLSCEQNLNHDAMYWYRQDPGQGLRLIYYSQIVNDFQKGDIAEGYSVSREKKESFPLTVTSAQKNPTAFYLCASGPPTGDTEAFFGQGTRLTVV.

The V and J genes are TRBV29-1 and TRBJ2-2, with 9 positions matching TRBD2. Germline V gene sequence: CDR1 SQVTM, CDR2 ANQGSEA. Losses at the gene ends were 3 bases for V and 6 bases for J; bases not matched to a gene: 2. CDR3 length: 13 amino acids. The CDR3 is CSVDGTSPGELFF. CDR3 DNA: TGCAGCGTTGATGGGACTAGCCCCGGGGAGCTGTTTTTT.

This chain joins TRBV2 and TRBJ1-2; the match to TRBD1 covers 8 bases. The CDR3 runs 15 residues. The V and J ends lost 3 bases and 5 bases, in that order; junction bases with no gene match: 8. Germline V gene sequence: CDR1 SNHLY, CDR2 FYNNEI. CDR3 nucleotides: TGTGCCAGCAGTGAGCACAGGGACAGGAATTATGGCTACACCTTC. This translates into CASSEHRDRNYGYTF.

This sequence joins TRBV2 and TRBJ2-1; TRBD2 matches 8 bases. The V gene's germline CDR1 is SNHLY and CDR2 FYNNEI. The J segment lost 7 bases and the V segment lost 3 bases, leaving 8 bases of the junction unmatched. CDR3 size: 15 residues. The CDR3 bases are TGTGCCAGCAGTGAGACGGGAGGGCCTGGTAATGAGCAGTTCTTC. The encoded protein is CASSETGGPGNEQFF.

The rearrangement uses TRBV13 and TRBJ2-3; 12 bases map to TRBD2. Germline CDR1 reads PRHDT; CDR2 reads FYEKMQ (reference sequence). V dropped 4 bases and J dropped 3; count of bases not matched to a gene: 5. This CDR3 comprises 16 residues. CDR3 sequence (DNA): TGTGCCAGCAGCTCAACCACTAGCGGGAGGACAGATACGCAGTATTTT. This encodes CASSSTTSGRTDTQYF. The whole variable domain, filled in from reference TRBV13 and TRBJ2-3, reads AAGVIQSPRHLIKEKRETATLKCYPIPRHDTVYWYQQGPGQDPQFLISFYEKMQSDKGSIPDRFSAQQFSDYHSELNMSSLELGDSALYFCASSSTTSGRTDTQYFGPGTRLTVL.

The chain has TRBV19 and TRBJ2-1, with 9 bases fitting TRBD2. The J segment lost 7 bases and the V segment lost 5 bases, leaving 3 bases of the junction unmatched. The CDR3 loop spans 13 amino acids. Per the germline V gene, CDR1 is LNHDA and CDR2 is SQIVND (reference sequence). The CDR3 region is CASSAGGPNEQFF. DNA for the CDR3: TGTGCCAGTAGTGCGGGAGGGCCTAATGAGCAGTTCTTC.

V gene TRBV19 combines with J gene TRBJ2-5, with TRBD1 matching over 7 bases. Germline V gene lookup returns CDR1 LNHDA and CDR2 SQIVND (reference sequence). The CDR3 runs 13 residues. Trimming removed 5 bases from V and 5 bases from J; junction bases left unmatched: 5. The CDR3 sequence is CASSPDRVETQYF. For the CDR3, the DNA is TGTGCCAGTAGTCCAGACAGGGTGGAGACCCAGTACTTC.

The chain links TRBV5-8 to TRBJ2-2, with 7 bases lining up with TRBD1. Germline V gene lookup returns CDR1 SGHTS and CDR2 YDEGEE. This CDR3 is built from 15 residues. V lost 4 bases and J lost 2; bases outside the gene matches: 5. CDR3: CASSAGTVNTGELFF. As DNA, the CDR3 is TGTGCCAGCAGCGCCGGGACAGTAAACACCGGGGAGCTGTTTTTT.

The rearrangement links TRBV7-9 to TRBJ2-7; possible D gene TRBD1, 6 bases. The CDR3 sequence is 15 residues long. The ends were cut back, 5 bases at V and 1 base at J, with 15 bases in the middle. Germline CDR1 is SEHNR and CDR2 is FQNEAQ (reference sequence). CDR3 residues: CASSHGDTDSYEQYF. DNA of the CDR3: TGTGCCAGCAGCCACGGGGACACCGATTCCTACGAGCAGTACTTC. The full variable domain, in which reference TRBV7-9 and TRBJ2-7 provide the parts outside the CDR3, is DTGVSQNPRHKITKRGQNVTFRCDPISEHNRLYWYRQTLGQGPEFLTYFQNEAQLEKSRLLSDRFSAERPKGSFSTLEIQRTEQGDSAMYLCASSHGDTDSYEQYFGPGTRLTVT.

The chain couples TRBV5-1 to TRBJ1-4, with D possibly TRBD1 on 5 matching bases. CDR3 length: 14 residues. Germline assignment: CDR1 SGHRS and CDR2 YFSETQ. V was trimmed by 6 bases and J by 2 bases, leaving 11 bases between them. The chain's CDR3 is CASTDGGTNEKLFF. The CDR3 DNA reads TGCGCCAGCACCGACGGGGGGACTAATGAAAAACTGTTTTTT.

The V call is TRBV30, the J call TRBJ2-1; 10 nucleotides match TRBD1. Per germline, CDR1 GTSNPN and CDR2 SVGIG (reference sequence). The CDR3 is 19 residues long. Losses at the gene ends were 2 bases for V and 0 bases for J; bases not matched to a gene: 13. CDR3 DNA sequence: TGTGCCTGGAGTTCGATGGGACAGGGGATTCTAAGCTCCTACAATGAGCAGTTCTTC. Its translation is CAWSSMGQGILSSYNEQFF.

This chain links TRBV5-5 with TRBJ1-1; D is undetermined. Germline CDR1 is SGHKS and CDR2 is YYEKEE (reference sequence). V was cut by 0 bases and J by 8 bases, with 11 bases left in between. This CDR3 is built from 13 residues. The CDR3 spells CASSLGGIREAFF. As DNA, the CDR3 is TGTGCCAGCAGCTTGGGAGGCATCCGCGAAGCTTTCTTT.

The chain carries TRBV6-1 and TRBJ1-2; unclear D gene. Germline CDR1 and CDR2: MNHNS and SASEGT. The CDR3 is 14 amino acids. V lost 5 bases, J lost 6 bases, and 16 bases lay in between. The DNA of the CDR3 is TGTGCCAGCAGTCCGAGAGGGTTTAGGGATGGCTACACCTTC. The encoded protein is CASSPRGFRDGYTF.

CDR3 protein: CASSQEAPDYNEQFF. CDR3 nucleotide sequence: TGCGCCAGCAGCCAGGAGGCCCCGGACTACAATGAGCAGTTCTTC. V and J are TRBV4-1 and TRBJ2-1, with D possibly being TRBD2 (5 bases). This CDR3 is built from 15 residues. The V end was cut by 3 bases, the J end by 3 bases, with 12 bases between. From germline, CDR1 is MGHRA and CDR2 YSYEKL.

The V call is TRBV6-5, the J call TRBJ2-5, with 8 bases fitting TRBD1. The V gene's germline CDR1 is MNHEY and CDR2 SVGAGI. Losses at the gene ends were 6 bases for V and 5 bases for J; bases not matched to a gene: 8. The CDR3 runs 14 residues. Here the CDR3 reads CASRQGVLMETQYF. CDR3 DNA: TGTGCCAGCAGACAGGGGGTACTTATGGAGACCCAGTACTTC.

The V and J genes are TRBV11-2 and TRBJ2-7, with a weak D call TRBD1 (5 bases). V was pared by 5 bases and J by 2 bases, with 19 bases between. Germline CDR1 and CDR2: SGHAT and FQNNGV. The length of the CDR3 is 16 residues. The CDR3 is CASSETQGIRAYEQYF. In nucleotides, the CDR3 is TGTGCCAGCAGCGAAACCCAGGGAATTCGGGCCTACGAGCAGTACTTC.

The CDR3 loop is CASSKTSADTQYF. In DNA form, the CDR3 reads TGTGCCAGCAGCAAGACTAGTGCAGATACGCAGTATTTT. This sequence joins TRBV6-5 and TRBJ2-3; a weak D match, TRBD2 (6 bases). Trimming stripped 6 bases from V and 4 bases from J, with 11 bases between. CDR1 and CDR2 (germline): MNHEY, SVGAGI. The CDR3 has 13 residues.

This chain uses TRBV5-6 with TRBJ2-1, with D possibly TRBD1 on 6 matching bases. V lost 4 bases and J lost 10, with 12 bases in between. In germline, CDR1 is SGHDT, CDR2 YYEEEE. This CDR3 spans 12 amino acids. CDR3 in DNA: TGTGCCAGCAGCCCTGGGGGCCTCGAGCAGTTCTTC. This gives the protein CASSPGGLEQFF.

V is TRBV11-2 and J is TRBJ2-2; TRBD2 agrees at 10 bases. The junction had 8 bases not matched to a gene; V was cut back by 5 bases and J by 8 bases. This CDR3 has 15 residues. CDR1 and CDR2 from the germline V gene are SGHAT and FQNNGV. This CDR3 is CASSKAGGPGGELFF. CDR3 bases: TGTGCCAGCAGCAAAGCGGGAGGGCCGGGGGGGGAGCTGTTTTTT.

This clone was observed a few times. The gene calls are TRBV19 and TRBJ1-1, with 8 bases identical to TRBD1. Per germline, CDR1 LNHDA and CDR2 SQIVND (reference sequence). This CDR3 region has 14 residues. The junction had 4 bases not matched to a gene; V was cut back by 6 bases and J by 1 base. CDR3 sequence (DNA): TGTGCCAGTAGCGCCGGGACAGGGAACACTGAAGCTTTCTTT. Protein: CASSAGTGNTEAFF.